The 7 T cell receptor beta chains given below trace back to one sample, sequenced in a study of early T cells in non-severe SARS-CoV-2 infection. Using its own MiXCR run on the 5' RACE reads, TCRdb lists one record per CDR3 protein. The table records fewer than 80,000 distinct CDR3 sequences, less than 15% of them present only once. Sequenced: whole blood. These TCRs come from an adult who was a healthcare worker with PCR-confirmed SARS-CoV-2 infection or an uninfected control (not recorded which).

The chain carries TRBV28 and TRBJ2-1; 7 nucleotides match TRBD2. The V gene's germline CDR1 is MDHEN and CDR2 SYDVKM. The V segment lost 5 bases and the J segment 4 bases; nucleotides outside the gene matches: 5. This CDR3 is 14 amino acids long. CDR3 bases: TGTGCCAGCAGTCCTGAGCGGGAATACAATGAGCAGTTCTTC. This translates into CASSPEREYNEQFF. Filled out from reference TRBV28 and TRBJ2-1, the complete variable domain reads DVKVTQSSRYLVKRTGEKVFLECVQDMDHENMFWYRQDPGLGLRLIYFSYDVKMKEKGDIPEGYSVSREKKERFSLILESASTNQTSMYLCASSPEREYNEQFFGPGTRLTVL.

This clonotype was seen repeatedly, ten times or more. The CDR3 DNA sequence: TGTGCCAGCAGCTTAGCGGAGAGACTAGCGGGACCAGAGACCCAGTACTTC. This sequence encodes CASSLAERLAGPETQYF. This chain connects TRBV7-6 to TRBJ2-5; 11 bases map to TRBD2. Trimming cost V 0 bases and J 4 bases; bases outside gene matches: 7. The V gene's germline CDR1 is SGHVS and CDR2 FNYEAQ. The CDR3 length is 17 residues.

On this clonotype: This could be a read error, since a much larger clone is one nucleotide away. The CDR3 DNA reads TGTGCCAGCAGTCCGGGACAGCGCTACGAGCAGTACTTC. Translated, it gives CASSPGQRYEQYF. The V and J genes are TRBV12-3 or TRBV12-4 and TRBJ2-7, with 7 bases matching TRBD1. CDR3 length: 13 residues. Trimming took 5 bases from V and 3 from J; bases not matched to a gene: 4.

There are a few counts of this clonotype. V is TRBV5-4 and J is TRBJ2-7, with a possible D match to TRBD1 (5 bases). CDR1 SGHNT and CDR2 YYREEE come from the germline V gene (reference sequence). Trimming pared 3 bases from V and 6 bases from J, leaving 7 bases between. This CDR3 spans 11 amino acids. CDR3 region: CASSWGSEQYF. The CDR3 region has the DNA TGTGCCAGCAGCTGGGGCAGCGAGCAGTACTTC.

This clonotype was seen at least ten times. The V call is TRBV28, the J call TRBJ1-2; no firm D call. CDR3 length: 15 residues. Trimming pared 10 bases from V and 3 bases from J, leaving 21 bases between. Germline loops: CDR1 MDHEN, CDR2 SYDVKM. CDR3 in amino acids: CATRGIRSYDYGYTF. CDR3 in DNA: TGTGCCACCCGAGGTATACGGTCCTACGACTATGGCTACACCTTC.

In this sample, this clonotype turned up many times. The chain is built from TRBV19 and TRBJ2-1, with 10 nucleotides matching TRBD2. This CDR3 has 15 amino acids. CDR1 and CDR2 (germline): LNHDA, SQIVND (reference sequence). After removal of 3 bases from V and 10 bases from J, the junction contained 9 bases not matched to a gene. The CDR3 reads CASSIGPSGSLEQFF. The CDR3 DNA reads TGTGCCAGTAGTATTGGGCCTAGCGGGAGTCTGGAGCAGTTCTTC.

This chain uses TRBV29-1 with TRBJ2-2, with D uncertain. The CDR3 has 16 amino acids. Germline assignment: CDR1 SQVTM and CDR2 ANQGSEA. V was pared by 3 bases and J by 0 bases, with 14 bases between. The CDR3 region has the DNA TGCAGCGTTGATGCGGACGGACCGACGAACACCGGGGAGCTGTTTTTT. Its translation: CSVDADGPTNTGELFF.